This T cell receptor beta chain appears in the sequencing data of a study of type 1 and type 2 diabetes patients. The PCR template was genomic DNA. Amplification of the beta chain CDR3 used 30 forward and 13 reverse multiplex primers. TCRdb ran MiXCR on the multiplex PCR reads and lists one entry per CDR3 protein. In the table there are fewer than 300,000 distinct CDR3 sequences, roughly 50% of which are singletons. This clonotype appeared many times. CDR1 and CDR2 from the germline V gene are KGHDR and SFDVKD. V gave up 4 bases and J gave up 4 bases, with 7 bases separating them. The CDR3 has 12 amino acids.

Sequencing input: peripheral blood mononuclear cells (PBMCs). The receptor's source is a man aged 18 to 30 with type 2 diabetes. V usage is TRBV24-1 and J usage is TRBJ2-7; tentative D call: TRBD2 (5 bases). The CDR3 DNA is TGTGCCACCAGTGACACGGGATACGAGCAGTACTTC. Its protein product is CATSDTGYEQYF.